Listed below are T cell receptor beta chains from one sample, sequenced in a study of T cell repertoires and HLA-DP antigens. Clones were read by immunoSEQ multiplex PCR, and TCRdb kept only the in-frame ones, dropping some. The sample records about 89,000 clones, 86% being singletons. Which antigens these TCRs recognize remains unknown. Sequencing input: CD4+ T cells from PBMCs. The receptors come from a man in his fifties in good health and CMV-seronegative. CDR3s include the opening cysteine and the closing phenylalanine or tryptophan. Fields, in order: J gene, V gene, D gene, clone size, CDR3 protein, CDR3 DNA. D genes are given only for firm matches. The size entry is marked missing in some rows and otherwise reads once, few, many or a size class.

TRBJ2-1 TRBV2 . . CASRGTGLSDYNEQFF TGTGCCAGCAGAGGGACGGGCCTGAGTGACTACAATGAGCAGTTCTTC
TRBJ2-3 TRBV7-2 TRBD2 . CASRPNGGRRGTDTQYF TGTGCCAGCAGACCAAACGGCGGGAGACGAGGCACAGATACGCAGTATTTT
TRBJ2-2 TRBV11-3 . . CASSLELGTGELFF TGTGCCAGCAGCTTAGAACTTGGAACCGGGGAGCTGTTTTTT
TRBJ2-2 TRBV7-6 . . CASSRFGAGARDTGELFF .
TRBJ2-3 TRBV2 TRBD1 . CASSRTGGTDTQYF TGTGCCAGCAGTAGGACAGGGGGCACAGATACGCAGTATTTT
TRBJ2-7 TRBV7-9 TRBD2 once CASSSLSQREGRGYEQYF TGTGCCAGCAGCTCATTGTCCCAGCGGGAGGGCCGTGGATACGAGCAGTACTTC
TRBJ2-1 TRBV6-5 TRBD2 few CASSYAFLAGTGEQFF TGTGCCAGCAGTTACGCATTTTTAGCGGGAACCGGGGAGCAGTTCTTC
TRBJ2-7 TRBV11-2 . . CASRRPTGSYEQYF TGTGCCAGCAGGCGACCCACAGGCTCCTACGAGCAGTACTTC
TRBJ1-1 TRBV19 . . CASSIEGLNTEAFF TGTGCCAGTAGTATAGAAGGGCTGAACACTGAAGCTTTCTTT
TRBJ2-5 TRBV2 . once CASSILAVTQYF TGTGCCAGCAGTATATTGGCCGTGACCCAGTACTTC
TRBJ2-4 TRBV18 . . CASSLWAPVAKNIQYF TGTGCCAGCTCCCTATGGGCTCCCGTAGCCAAAAACATTCAGTACTTC
TRBJ1-5 TRBV27 TRBD1 . CASSPGTGGDQPQHF TGTGCCAGCAGTCCCGGGACAGGGGGCGACCAGCCCCAGCATTTT
TRBJ2-3 TRBV5-4 . . CASSREGLDTQYF TGTGCCAGCAGCCGTGAAGGGTTAGATACGCAGTATTTT
TRBJ1-4 TRBV5-8 . . CASSLAGTRGVEKLFF TGTGCCAGCAGCTTGGCTGGGACCAGGGGAGTGGAAAAACTGTTTTTT
TRBJ1-4 TRBV5-1 . few CASTVGGPNEKLFF TGCGCCAGCACTGTGGGTGGGCCTAATGAAAAACTGTTTTTT
TRBJ1-2 TRBV5-1 . . CASSASGSEGGYTF TGCGCCAGCAGCGCCTCCGGGAGCGAAGGGGGCTACACCTTC
TRBJ2-3 TRBV29-1 . . CSVGSQPTDTQYF TGCAGCGTGGGGAGTCAACCCACAGATACGCAGTATTTT
TRBJ2-5 TRBV11-3 TRBD1 once CASSSRDSQETQYF TGTGCCAGCAGTTCCAGGGACAGCCAAGAGACCCAGTACTTC
TRBJ1-1 TRBV19 . once CASGARQRNTEAFF TGTGCCTCGGGGGCCAGACAGCGGAACACTGAAGCTTTCTTT
TRBJ2-7 TRBV10-2 . . CASRASRGADEQYF TGCGCCAGCAGGGCCTCGCGGGGAGCCGACGAGCAGTACTTC
TRBJ1-5 TRBV15 . . CATSRDRGSLYSNQPQHF TGTGCCACCAGCAGAGATAGAGGGAGCCTTTATAGCAATCAGCCCCAGCATTTT
TRBJ1-3 TRBV28 TRBD1 . CASSFYTAGQGYF TGTGCCAGCAGTTTCTACACCGCGGGACAGGGGTATTTT
TRBJ1-4 TRBV9 . . CASSVDSNEKLFF TGTGCCAGCAGCGTAGACTCTAATGAAAAACTGTTTTTT
TRBJ2-5 TRBV11-2 TRBD1 few CASSLAGGREETQYF TGTGCCAGCAGCTTAGCAGGGGGCAGGGAGGAGACCCAGTACTTC
TRBJ2-2 TRBV29-1 TRBD1 . CSGSRTGSAGELFF TGCAGCGGAAGCCGGACAGGGTCGGCCGGGGAGCTGTTTTTT